These T cell receptor beta chains were read from a single sample in a study of blood T cells in healthy people across ages. Each CDR3 protein is one row after TCRdb ran MiXCR on the 5' RACE reads. Here the sample spans 1.5 million to 2 million distinct CDR3 sequences, approximately 30% being singletons. The sample consisted of blood. Receptor source: a woman aged 30 to 39 in good health. The CDR3 runs from the conserved cysteine through the conserved F or W. Each record gives: V gene, J gene, D gene, clone size, CDR3 DNA, CDR3 protein. D genes are given only for firm matches. Rows give clone size only sometimes, using once, few, many, or a class for an expanded clone.

TRBV29-1	TRBJ1-2	NA	few	TGCAGCGTTATCAGGGGCATTAGAGGCTACACCTTC	CSVIRGIRGYTF
TRBV10-3	TRBJ2-5	NA	few	TGTGCCATCAGTCCTGACAGGCCAGAGACCCAGTACTTC	CAISPDRPETQYF
TRBV7-9	TRBJ2-3	NA	NA	TGTGCCAGCAGCCGTACCGGGGGCTCTTCTAGAGGGGATACGCAGTATTTT	CASSRTGGSSRGDTQYF
TRBV21-1	TRBJ2-3	NA	few	TGTGCCAGCAGCAAAGTGATAGCCCCTGATGGGGATACGCAGTATTTT	CASSKVIAPDGDTQYF
TRBV7-3	TRBJ2-1	TRBD2	NA	TGTGCCAGCAGCCTAAGGACTAGCGGGGGGGCGGGGTACAATGAGCAGTTCTTC	CASSLRTSGGAGYNEQFF
TRBV30	TRBJ1-5	TRBD1	NA	TGTGCCTGGAGCGGCGACAGGGGCAATCAGCCCCAGCATTTT	CAWSGDRGNQPQHF
TRBV6-2/TRBV6-3	TRBJ1-1	NA	few	TGTGCCACGGCTGGGGGTGGCACTGAAGCTTTCTTT	CATAGGGTEAFF
TRBV7-2	TRBJ2-2	NA	NA	TGTGCCAGCAGCTTAGAGATGACCGGGGAGCTGTTTTTT	CASSLEMTGELFF
TRBV5-1	TRBJ2-7	NA	NA	TGCGCCAGCAGCCCTCAGGTTAGCTCCTACGAGCAGTACTTC	CASSPQVSSYEQYF
TRBV5-1	TRBJ2-7	TRBD1	NA	TGCGCCAGCAGCTTTGACCTTACCGGGACAGGGGGTAGTTACGAGCAGTACTTC	CASSFDLTGTGGSYEQYF
TRBV7-3	TRBJ2-1	NA	many	TGTGCCAGCAGCGCCCAGGCAGGTGTTGAGCAGTTCTTC	CASSAQAGVEQFF
TRBV7-2	TRBJ1-4	NA	few	TGTGCCAGCAGCCCCGGGTTGGCTAATGAAAAACTGTTTTTT	CASSPGLANEKLFF
TRBV7-2	TRBJ2-1	NA	NA	TGTGCCAGCAGCTTACAAAAGTCCTACAATGAGCAGTTCTTC	CASSLQKSYNEQFF
TRBV29-1	TRBJ2-7	NA	NA	TGCGCCGGCCGGACAGCAACCTACGAGCAGTACTTC	CAGRTATYEQYF
TRBV20-1	TRBJ2-1	NA	NA	TGCAGTGCTAGTGAGACCTCGAGGGGGAGTATCTACAATGAGCAGTTCTTC	CSASETSRGSIYNEQFF
TRBV3-1	TRBJ2-1	TRBD1	NA	TGTGCCAGCAGCCATACCCGACAGGGCTGGATAACGTTCTTC	CASSHTRQGWITFF
TRBV18	TRBJ1-5	TRBD1	NA	TGTGCCAGCTCACGACAGGGCCCCCCAGACAATCAGCCCCAGCATTTT	CASSRQGPPDNQPQHF
TRBV2	TRBJ2-1	TRBD2	few	TGTGCCAGCAGTGAAGACGGGGGGGGCTACAATGAGCAGTTCTTC	CASSEDGGGYNEQFF
TRBV7-6	TRBJ1-1	TRBD1	NA	TGTGCCAGCGCGACAGGGCCTAAAGCTTTCTTT	CASATGPKAFF
TRBV7-2	TRBJ2-7	NA	many	TGTGCCAGCAGCTTAGTTGGGACATCTGAGAACGAGCAGTACTTC	CASSLVGTSENEQYF
TRBV7-2	TRBJ2-1	NA	many	TGTGCCAGCAGCTCATTACTTGAGCAGTTCTTC	CASSSLLEQFF
TRBV4-1	TRBJ1-4	TRBD1	NA	TGCGCCAGCAGTTACGGGACAGGGGCTAATGAAAAACTGTTTTTT	CASSYGTGANEKLFF
TRBV21-1	TRBJ2-1	NA	few	TGTGCCAGCAGCAAAGTTATGAAGCTAAGCTCCTACAATGAGCAGTTCTTC	CASSKVMKLSSYNEQFF
TRBV9	TRBJ1-2	NA	NA	TGTGCCAGCAGCGTAGCCTTAGACACATTTACGCGCTACACCTTC	CASSVALDTFTRYTF
TRBV7-9	TRBJ1-6	TRBD1	NA	TGTGCCAGCAGCCACCCGACAGGGACTTATTCACCCCTCCACTTT	CASSHPTGTYSPLHF
TRBV20-1	TRBJ2-7	NA	many	TGCAGTGCTAGAGATTTAAGGCTCCAGAACTACGAGCAGTACTTC	CSARDLRLQNYEQYF
TRBV19	TRBJ1-2	NA	NA	TGTGCCAGTAGTATAGGCGGAGGGCTAACCTTGGGCGGCTACACCTTC	CASSIGGGLTLGGYTF
TRBV20-1	TRBJ2-3	NA	few	TGCAGTGCGACCCAGCAGGGGGGTGGAGGGGATACGCAGTATTTT	CSATQQGGGGDTQYF
TRBV6-5	TRBJ2-4	TRBD1	many	TGTGCCAGCTCGGGACAGGTATCCCCCTCGGCCAAAAACATTCAGTACTTC	CASSGQVSPSAKNIQYF
TRBV7-2	TRBJ1-3	TRBD1	NA	TGTGCCAGCAGCCTCGGGACAGGAACTGGAAACACCATATATTTT	CASSLGTGTGNTIYF
TRBV6-1	TRBJ1-6	TRBD1	few	TGTGCCAGCAACGCTGCGACAGGGCCGTCGTCACCCCTCCACTTT	CASNAATGPSSPLHF
TRBV7-2	TRBJ1-5	TRBD1	few	TGTGCCAGCAGCGTGAGACAGGGGCCGGGACAGCCCCAGCATTTT	CASSVRQGPGQPQHF
TRBV27	TRBJ2-5	NA	NA	TGTGCCAGCAGTTCAGCTGAACAGAACAGGTTAGAGACCCAGTACTTC	CASSSAEQNRLETQYF
TRBV6-1	TRBJ2-7	TRBD1	NA	TGTGCCAGCAGTACGACAGGGGAAACGCGGAGGGAGCAGTACTTC	CASSTTGETRREQYF
TRBV6-2/TRBV6-3	TRBJ2-1	TRBD2	NA	TGTGCCAGCAGTTACCCCTTAGCGGGGCTTTCCTACAATGAGCAGTTCTTC	CASSYPLAGLSYNEQFF
TRBV7-2	TRBJ2-7	TRBD2	many	TGTGCCAGCAGCTCGGCGACTAGCGGGGTCTCCTACGAGCAGTACTTC	CASSSATSGVSYEQYF
TRBV5-1	TRBJ1-2	NA	NA	TGCGCCAGCAGCTTGAAATCCCCTAACTATGGCTACACCTTC	CASSLKSPNYGYTF